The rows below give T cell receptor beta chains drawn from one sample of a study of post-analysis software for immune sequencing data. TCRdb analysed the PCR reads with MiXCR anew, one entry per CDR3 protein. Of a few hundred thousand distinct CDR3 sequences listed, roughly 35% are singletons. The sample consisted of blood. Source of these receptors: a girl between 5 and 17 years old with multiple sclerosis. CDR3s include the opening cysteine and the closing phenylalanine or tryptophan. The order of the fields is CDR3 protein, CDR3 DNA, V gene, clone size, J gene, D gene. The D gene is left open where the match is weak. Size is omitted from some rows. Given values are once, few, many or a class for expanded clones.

CASSLRAFQETQYF TGCGCCAGCAGCTTAAGGGCGTTTCAAGAGACCCAGTACTTC TRBV5-1 few TRBJ2-5 NA
CASSVNPGETQYF TGTGCCAGCAGCGTTAATCCCGGAGAGACCCAGTACTTC TRBV9 few TRBJ2-5 NA
CASSDSRSSYNEQFF TGTGCCAGTAGTGATAGTCGTAGCTCCTACAATGAGCAGTTCTTC TRBV19 NA TRBJ2-1 NA
CSARAYRDRGIYEQYF TGCAGTGCTAGAGCCTACCGGGACAGGGGAATCTACGAGCAGTACTTC TRBV20-1 few TRBJ2-7 TRBD1
CASTTRGGAMDEQYF TGCGCCAGCACGACAAGGGGCGGGGCGATGGACGAGCAGTACTTC TRBV5-1 NA TRBJ2-7 NA
CSGLGRGDTEAFF TGCAGCGGACTCGGCAGGGGGGACACTGAAGCTTTCTTT TRBV29-1 NA TRBJ1-1 TRBD1
CASSRDRGGYEQYF TGTGCCAGCAGCCGGGACAGGGGGGGGTACGAGCAGTACTTC TRBV27 few TRBJ2-7 TRBD1
CASTRGNQPQHF TGTGCCAGTACTAGGGGGAATCAGCCCCAGCATTTT TRBV6-6 NA TRBJ1-5 NA
CASSTDFGQGEHYEQYF TGTGCCAGCAGCACCGACTTTGGGCAGGGTGAGCACTACGAGCAGTACTTC TRBV11-2 NA TRBJ2-7 NA
CASSQEGTSGGYEQYF TGTGCCAGCAGCCAAGAAGGGACTAGCGGGGGGTACGAGCAGTACTTC TRBV3-1 many TRBJ2-7 TRBD2
CASSRGAHYEQYF TGTGCCAGCAGTAGGGGAGCACACTACGAGCAGTACTTC TRBV6-2/TRBV6-3 few TRBJ2-7 NA
CASSQSRDLNMETQYF TGCGCCAGCAGCCAGTCCCGGGACTTAAATATGGAGACCCAGTACTTC TRBV4-1 few TRBJ2-5 NA
CASSSDSSGGEQYF TGCGCCAGCAGCTCAGACAGTTCTGGGGGCGAGCAGTACTTC TRBV5-1 few TRBJ2-7 NA
CASSQGSGGPYEQYF TGTGCCAGCAGCCAAGGTTCGGGGGGGCCCTACGAGCAGTACTTC TRBV4-2 NA TRBJ2-7 TRBD2
CASSPITGSEAFF TGCGCCAGCAGCCCTATAACAGGGTCTGAAGCTTTCTTT TRBV4-1 few TRBJ1-1 NA
CASSAEGEAFF TGCGCCAGCAGCGCAGAGGGTGAAGCTTTCTTT TRBV5-1 once TRBJ1-1 NA
CASSIQRGGDEQFF TGTGCCAGTAGTATCCAGCGGGGGGGCGATGAGCAGTTCTTC TRBV19 few TRBJ2-1 TRBD2
CASSLRQGAFSNQPQHF TGTGCCAGCAGTCTTAGACAGGGGGCATTTAGCAATCAGCCCCAGCATTTT TRBV12-3/TRBV12-4 NA TRBJ1-5 TRBD1
CASSPSIALNTDTQYF TGTGCCAGCTCACCGTCGATAGCGTTAAACACAGATACGCAGTATTTT TRBV18 few TRBJ2-3 NA
CAIRAPFRTGFVNEQFF TGTGCCATCAGGGCCCCTTTTAGGACAGGGTTTGTAAATGAGCAGTTCTTC TRBV10-3 few TRBJ2-1 TRBD1
CASGFRHDSSGANVLTF TGTGCTAGTGGTTTCAGGCATGACTCCTCTGGGGCCAACGTCCTGACTTTC TRBV12-5 NA TRBJ2-6 NA
CSVGNNEQFF TGCAGTGTCGGAAACAATGAGCAGTTCTTC TRBV20-1 NA TRBJ2-1 NA
CASSQADREVGYTF TGCGCCAGCAGCCAAGCGGACAGGGAGGTTGGCTACACCTTC TRBV4-1 few TRBJ1-2 TRBD1
CASSLPAGELNIQYF TGCGCCAGCAGCTTGCCAGCGGGGGAATTAAACATTCAGTACTTC TRBV5-1 NA TRBJ2-4 TRBD2
CASIVAGRGTGELFF TGTGCCAGCATAGTTGCTGGGCGGGGTACCGGGGAGCTGTTTTTT TRBV6-6 NA TRBJ2-2 NA
CASRLQGRSYNSPLHF TGTGCCAGCAGGCTACAGGGGAGGTCCTATAATTCACCCCTCCACTTT TRBV3-1 NA TRBJ1-6 TRBD1
CASSAGGRGYTQYF TGTGCCAGCAGTGCGGGGGGCCGGGGGTATACGCAGTATTTT TRBV6-5 NA TRBJ2-3 TRBD2
CASSYLRGDTQYF TGTGCCAGCAGTTACCTAAGAGGAGATACGCAGTATTTT TRBV6-6 NA TRBJ2-3 NA
CASSLEAVSQETQYF TGCGCCAGCAGCTTGGAGGCAGTATCTCAAGAGACCCAGTACTTC TRBV5-1 few TRBJ2-5 NA
CASSLDPGVHEQYF TGTGCCAGCAGCTTAGATCCAGGGGTGCACGAGCAGTACTTC TRBV11-3 NA TRBJ2-7 NA
CASSLVGPSKETQYF TGTGCCAGCAGCTTAGTTGGGCCTTCTAAAGAGACCCAGTACTTC TRBV7-9 few TRBJ2-5 NA
CASSSTSGGVRSNEQFF TGTGCCAGCAGCTCGACTAGCGGGGGGGTCAGGTCCAATGAGCAGTTCTTC TRBV7-2 NA TRBJ2-1 TRBD2
CASTFDRSTEAFF TGTGCCAGCACCTTCGACAGGAGCACTGAAGCTTTCTTT TRBV21-1 NA TRBJ1-1 NA
CASSLWLAGQETQYF TGTGCCAGCAGCTTGTGGCTAGCGGGGCAAGAGACCCAGTACTTC TRBV5-4 few TRBJ2-5 TRBD2
CASRTGRGGEEKLFF TGTGCCAGCAGGACGGGACGGGGCGGAGAGGAAAAACTGTTTTTT TRBV6-5 NA TRBJ1-4 NA
CASNLIAGRLTDTQYF TGTGCCAGCAACCTAATCGCGGGGCGCCTCACAGATACGCAGTATTTT TRBV7-2 few TRBJ2-3 NA
CASSLSGQGADYGYTF TGTGCCAGCAGTTTATCGGGACAGGGGGCGGATTATGGCTACACCTTC TRBV27 NA TRBJ1-2 TRBD1
CAIRESGTGGQSPLHF TGTGCCATCAGAGAGTCCGGGACAGGGGGTCAATCACCCCTCCACTTT TRBV10-3 once TRBJ1-6 TRBD1
CASSQDPAGANIQYF TGTGCCAGCAGCCAAGATCCAGCGGGGGCAAACATTCAGTACTTC TRBV3-1 NA TRBJ2-4 TRBD2
CASSLFWSSESNEQFF TGTGCCAGCAGTTTATTCTGGAGTTCCGAATCCAATGAGCAGTTCTTC TRBV27 few TRBJ2-1 NA
CASSQDIGSLGEQYF TGCGCCAGCAGCCAAGATATAGGGTCCCTCGGCGAGCAGTACTTC TRBV4-1 NA TRBJ2-7 NA
CASSLRLAGGPGQFF TGTGCCAGCAGTTTGAGACTAGCGGGGGGGCCTGGGCAGTTCTTC TRBV12-3/TRBV12-4 NA TRBJ2-1 TRBD2
CASSYLAGDIPGNIQYF TGTGCCAGCAGTTACTTGGCGGGGGACATCCCCGGTAACATTCAGTACTTC TRBV6-2/TRBV6-3 NA TRBJ2-4 NA
CASSPTGMDGYTF TGTGCCAGCAGTCCGACAGGAATGGATGGCTACACCTTC TRBV6-2/TRBV6-3 NA TRBJ1-2 NA
CASSPQGEIAYEQYF TGTGCCAGCAGCCCACAGGGAGAAATCGCCTACGAGCAGTACTTC TRBV12-3/TRBV12-4 NA TRBJ2-7 NA
CASSDSPRNEQFF TGTGCCAGCAGTGACTCACCGAGGAATGAGCAGTTCTTC TRBV6-4 NA TRBJ2-1 NA
CSVERSGQDEQFF TGCAGCGTTGAAAGATCTGGCCAGGATGAGCAGTTCTTC TRBV29-1 many TRBJ2-1 NA
CASSVAGRGNQPQHF TGTGCCAGCAGTGTCGCAGGCAGAGGCAATCAGCCCCAGCATTTT TRBV12-3/TRBV12-4 few TRBJ1-5 NA